The 23 T cell receptor beta chains in this list originate from one sample, sequenced in a study of OX40 agonist ivuxolimab in advanced cancers. Clones were sequenced by immunoSEQ multiplex PCR, and TCRdb holds only the in-frame ones, with some missing. The profile covers tens of thousands of clones, with roughly 90% appearing a single time and over 0.25% taken by the ten largest. The starting material was CD4+ or CD8+ T cells sorted from blood, obtained in a trial of the OX40 agonist ivuxolimab. Every receptor here comes from an adult with an advanced solid tumor such as melanoma, head and neck, liver or kidney cancer.

The chain employs TRBV9 and TRBJ1-4; 7 nucleotides line up with TRBD1. The CDR3 covers 16 residues. The V gene end was trimmed by 0 bases and the J gene end by 3 bases; junction bases not matched to a gene: 5. Germline V CDR1 and CDR2: SGDLS, YYNGEE. The CDR3, as DNA: TGTGCCAGCAGCGTAGCTAGTCAGGGGGCTAATGAAAAACTGTTTTTT. Protein product: CASSVASQGANEKLFF.

CDR3 bases: TGTGCCAGCAGTTACCCGGCCGCTGTCCAGAGCTATGGCTACACCTTC. The encoded protein is CASSYPAAVQSYGYTF. The chain links TRBV6-6 to TRBJ1-2; D unclear. The CDR3 covers 16 residues. V lost 2 bases and J lost 4, with 17 bases in between. Germline V lookup: CDR1 MNHNY, CDR2 SVGAGI (reference sequence).

The genes are TRBV28 and TRBJ1-2; D may be TRBD1 (5 bases). V lost 10 bases and J 1 base, leaving 13 bases between the germline ends. The CDR3 spans 13 residues. CDR1 and CDR2 (germline): MDHEN, SYDVKM. In nucleotides, the CDR3 is TGTGCCACCGCTGAGGGGTTTAACTATGGCTACACCTTC. This codes for CATAEGFNYGYTF.

This clone was detected only a few times. The chain joins TRBV15 to TRBJ1-1; D is perhaps TRBD1 (5 bases). CDR3 size: 14 residues. Germline CDR1 is LNHNV and CDR2 is YYDKDF (reference sequence). V lost 1 base and J 7 bases, leaving 13 bases between the germline ends. The CDR3 DNA follows: TGTGCCACCAGCAGAGTTTTTGGACACAGTGAAGCTTTCTTT. Translation: CATSRVFGHSEAFF.

The chain joins TRBV19 to TRBJ2-7, with D possibly TRBD2 on 6 matching bases. CDR1 is LNHDA, CDR2 SQIVND, per germline (reference sequence). Trimming left V 5 bases short and J 7 bases short, with 15 bases between. The CDR3 covers 13 residues. CDR3 amino acids: CASSDLAAEEQYF. The CDR3 DNA sequence: TGTGCCAGTAGTGACTTAGCGGCGGAAGAGCAGTACTTC.

The chain is built from TRBV2 and TRBJ2-5, with D tentatively TRBD2 (6 bases). CDR3 length: 16 residues. From germline, CDR1 is SNHLY and CDR2 FYNNEI. V shed 1 base and J shed 7 bases, with 19 bases lying between them. This CDR3 reads CASSEEASVRVGTQYF. CDR3 in DNA: TGTGCCAGCAGTGAAGAGGCTAGCGTAAGAGTTGGGACCCAGTACTTC.

The chain has TRBV27 and TRBJ2-7; D gene ambiguous. Germline values: CDR1 MNHEY, CDR2 SMNVEV (reference sequence). With 4 bases removed from V and 0 bases from J, the gap between germline ends came to 10 bases. The CDR3 is made up of 14 amino acids. The CDR3: CASSSYTNSYEQYF. Written as DNA, the CDR3 is TGTGCCAGCAGTTCCTATACAAACTCCTACGAGCAGTACTTC.

CDR3 bases: TGTGCCAGCAGCTTAAATCAGGGGAACGAGCAGTACTTC. Residues: CASSLNQGNEQYF. V gene TRBV7-3 combines with J gene TRBJ2-7, with D perhaps TRBD1 (6 bases). The CDR3 is 13 amino acids. V lost 1 base, J lost 5 bases, and 9 bases lay in between. The germline gives CDR1 SGHTA, CDR2 FQGTGA.

The CDR3, as DNA: TGTGCCAGCAGCCAAGAGAGGGGAATCTCCACCGGGGAGCTGTTTTTT. As protein: CASSQERGISTGELFF. V gene TRBV4-2 combines with J gene TRBJ2-2, with D perhaps TRBD1 or TRBD2 (5 bases each). The V end lost 0 bases, the J end lost 4 bases, and 12 bases lay between the germline ends. The CDR3 length is 16 residues. The V gene's germline CDR1 is LGHNA and CDR2 YNFKEQ.

CDR3 in amino acids: CASRPYPRTSYNEQFF. The CDR3 DNA is TGTGCCAGCAGGCCCTACCCCCGGACCTCCTACAATGAGCAGTTCTTC. The chain employs TRBV11-2 and TRBJ2-1, with no clear D. The CDR3 extends over 16 amino acids. Germline assignment: CDR1 SGHAT and CDR2 FQNNGV. The V and J ends lost 6 bases and 0 bases respectively, with 15 bases between them.

Remarks on this clone: This specimen includes other DNA sequences encoding the same CDR3. The chain employs TRBV6-6 and TRBJ2-7; tentatively, D is TRBD1 (5 bases). Trimming stripped 2 bases from V and 3 bases from J, with 11 bases between. The CDR3 loop spans 14 amino acids. Germline V gene data show CDR1 as MNHNY and CDR2 as SVGAGI (reference sequence). CDR3 nucleotide sequence: TGTGCCAGCAGTTACAGCGACAGTCACTACGAGCAGTACTTC. This encodes CASSYSDSHYEQYF.

The rearrangement links TRBV5-1 to TRBJ1-1; TRBD1 aligns across 7 bases. Looked up from germline, CDR1 is SGHRS and CDR2 is YFSETQ. The CDR3 contains 15 residues. V was clipped by 0 bases and J by 4 bases; unmatched bases: 6. As DNA, the CDR3 is TGCGCCAGCAGCTTGGGGACAGGTGGAGGCACTGAAGCTTTCTTT. It specifies CASSLGTGGGTEAFF.

This clone was detected only once. CDR3 loop: CSASSPYGYTF. The CDR3 nucleotides read TGCAGTGCTAGCAGCCCATATGGCTACACCTTC. This rearrangement joins TRBV20-1 to TRBJ1-2; D is uncertain. CDR3 length equals 11 residues. CDR1 is DFQATT and CDR2 is SNEGSKA in the germline V gene (reference sequence). V lost 3 bases and J 5 bases, leaving 7 bases between the germline ends.

This chain links TRBV29-1 with TRBJ2-7; no clear D gene. V shed 6 bases and J shed 2 bases, with 14 bases lying between them. Germline CDR1 reads SQVTM; CDR2 reads ANQGSEA. The CDR3 is made up of 13 amino acids. CDR3 bases: TGCAGCGTGACCCGAAGTCTAACCTACGAGCAGTACTTC. This translates into CSVTRSLTYEQYF.

Written as DNA, the CDR3 is TGTGCCAGCAGCTTAGTGCCTACCTGGGGCCGCACAGATACGCAGTATTTT. This gives the protein CASSLVPTWGRTDTQYF. This chain uses TRBV7-8 with TRBJ2-3, with D possibly matching TRBD1 (5 bases). CDR3 length: 17 amino acids. V shed 1 base and J shed 1 base, with 15 bases lying between them. Germline values: CDR1 SGHVS, CDR2 FQNEAQ.

The V call is TRBV6-1, the J call TRBJ2-1, with D unclear. Trimming left V 7 bases short and J 4 bases short, with 11 bases between. CDR1 MNHNS and CDR2 SASEGT come from the germline V gene. The CDR3 sequence is 13 residues long. DNA for the CDR3: TGTGCCAGCAAGAGGCGGAGTTACAATGAGCAGTTCTTC. It codes for CASKRRSYNEQFF.

The CDR3 here is CASSALAGTYNEQFF. The CDR3 DNA follows: TGTGCCAGCAGCGCACTAGCGGGTACCTACAATGAGCAGTTCTTC. V is TRBV9 and J is TRBJ2-1, with 9 bases that match TRBD2. This CDR3 is 15 amino acids long. Trimming took 3 bases from V and 2 from J; bases not matched to a gene: 3. Per the germline V gene, CDR1 is SGDLS and CDR2 is YYNGEE.

CDR3 loop: CAISPGLAGAKNIQYF. The CDR3 DNA is TGTGCCATCAGCCCCGGACTAGCGGGAGCCAAAAACATTCAGTACTTC. J is TRBJ2-4 and V is TRBV10-3, with 11 nucleotides matching TRBD2. The CDR3 contains 16 residues. In germline, CDR1 is ENHRY, CDR2 SYGVKD. V lost 6 bases to trimming and J lost 0 bases; unmatched junction nucleotides: 4.

This chain links TRBV19 with TRBJ2-6, with D hard to call. Trimming left V 2 bases short and J 3 bases short, with 8 bases between. Germline assignment: CDR1 LNHDA and CDR2 SQIVND (reference sequence). CDR3 length: 15 amino acids. CDR3 amino acids: CASSITGVGANVLTF. The DNA of the CDR3 is TGTGCCAGTAGTATAACCGGTGTTGGGGCCAACGTCCTGACTTTC.

The V gene is TRBV10-1, the J gene TRBJ2-3; D remains ambiguous. Looked up from germline, CDR1 is WNHNN and CDR2 is SYGVQD (reference sequence). The CDR3 covers 13 residues. Trimming took off 3 bases at V and 6 bases at J, with 10 bases between the two ends. The CDR3 DNA is TGCGCCAGCAGTGACCAGTACCGCGATACGCAGTATTTT. Protein: CASSDQYRDTQYF.

The V call is TRBV9, the J call TRBJ2-3; D possibly uses TRBD1 or TRBD2 (5 bases each). Trimming shortened V by 4 bases and J by 0 bases, and 21 bases separated the two germline ends. The V gene's germline CDR1 is SGDLS and CDR2 YYNGEE. This CDR3 spans 18 amino acids. CDR3 in amino acids: CASSPGAGSPSSTDTQYF. CDR3 in DNA: TGTGCCAGCAGCCCCGGGGCCGGAAGTCCCTCTAGCACAGATACGCAGTATTTT.

CDR3 in amino acids: CASSLGDNVQETQYF. The CDR3 DNA is TGTGCCAGCAGCTTGGGGGACAACGTCCAAGAGACCCAGTACTTC. This sequence joins TRBV5-4 and TRBJ2-5; tentatively, D is TRBD1 (6 bases). V was clipped by 0 bases and J by 1 base, with 10 bases between them. Germline CDR1 is SGHNT and CDR2 is YYREEE (reference sequence). CDR3 size: 15 residues.

This clone was seen once. This chain links TRBV7-2 with TRBJ2-7; TRBD1 matches 7 bases. The trim removed 5 bases at V and 2 bases at J, leaving 15 bases unmatched. Germline CDR1 is SGHTA and CDR2 is FQGNSA. The length of the CDR3 is 17 residues. The CDR3 DNA is TGTGCCAGCAGCCCAACCGGGACAGCTATCCCGGCCTACGAGCAGTACTTC. It translates to CASSPTGTAIPAYEQYF.